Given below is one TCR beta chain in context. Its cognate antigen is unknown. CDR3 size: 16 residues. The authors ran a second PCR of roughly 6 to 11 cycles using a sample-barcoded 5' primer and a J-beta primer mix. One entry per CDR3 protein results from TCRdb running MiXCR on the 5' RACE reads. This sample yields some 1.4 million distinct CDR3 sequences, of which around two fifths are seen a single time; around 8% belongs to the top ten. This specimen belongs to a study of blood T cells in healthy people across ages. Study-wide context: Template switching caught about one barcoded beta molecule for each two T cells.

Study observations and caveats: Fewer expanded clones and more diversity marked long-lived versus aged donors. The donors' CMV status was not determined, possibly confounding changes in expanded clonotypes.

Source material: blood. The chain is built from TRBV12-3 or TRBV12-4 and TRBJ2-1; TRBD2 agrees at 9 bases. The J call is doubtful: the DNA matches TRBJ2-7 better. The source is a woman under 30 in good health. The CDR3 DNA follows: TGTGCCAGCAGCCCCTCGACTAGCGGCTCCTACAATGAGCAGTACTTC. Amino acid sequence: CASSPSTSGSYNEQYF.